A single sample is the source of the 27 T cell receptor beta chains below, sequenced in a study of shared clonotypes between healthy human individuals (dated by TCRdb to 2019 to 2021). To prepare the library, the immunoSEQ multiplex PCR assay was applied. Here the immuneACCESS table is served through TCRdb, limited to in-frame sequences with V and J called. Missing clones are a known gap in these copies; in checked studies unresolved V genes cover under half, and the rest lacks a known reason. This sample gives roughly 1.5 million clones in total; 95% to 99% of them show up just once. Less than 0.55% of the sample goes to the ten largest clones. The sample was naive CD4+ T cells sorted from blood. In light of the paper, this sample's cell subset or site label describes: CD45RA+ positively selected. Every receptor here comes from a man aged 25 to 40 in good health.

The genes are TRBV4-2 and TRBJ2-2, with 8 bases aligning to TRBD1. Germline V gene lookup returns CDR1 LGHNA and CDR2 YNFKEQ. J lost 3 bases, V lost 3 bases, and 9 bases had no gene match. The CDR3 is 17 residues long. CDR3 in DNA: TGTGCCAGCAGCCATAAAGTGGACAGGGAGGACACCGGGGAGCTGTTTTTT. Translating it yields CASSHKVDREDTGELFF.

This chain joins TRBV5-4 and TRBJ1-5; D gene ambiguous. Trimming shortened V by 1 base and J by 7 bases, and 9 bases separated the two germline ends. The CDR3 runs 13 residues. Germline CDR1 is SGHNT and CDR2 is YYREEE (reference sequence). DNA for the CDR3: TGTGCCAGCAGCTTGACGCCATCCCAGCCCCAGCATTTT. Residues: CASSLTPSQPQHF.

The V and J genes are TRBV15 and TRBJ2-1; 11 bases match TRBD2. This CDR3 spans 15 amino acids. Trimming took 0 bases from V and 7 from J; bases not matched to a gene: 2. Germline CDR1 and CDR2: LNHNV and YYDKDF (reference sequence). The CDR3 loop is CATSRDLAGGNEQFF. CDR3 in DNA: TGTGCCACCAGCAGAGATCTAGCGGGAGGAAATGAGCAGTTCTTC.

The chain employs TRBV7-2 and TRBJ2-4; the D is unclear. This CDR3 is 15 amino acids long. The ends were cut back, 5 bases at V and 0 bases at J, with 11 bases in the middle. The germline V gene encodes CDR1 SGHTA and CDR2 FQGNSA. CDR3 nucleotide sequence: TGTGCCAGCAGCCCAGCAGAGTTAGCCAAAAACATTCAGTACTTC. Protein product: CASSPAELAKNIQYF.

About this clone: Other DNA sequences within the sample encode an identical CDR3. The chain is built from TRBV9 and TRBJ2-3; 7 bases line up with TRBD2. The CDR3 length is 15 residues. Per the germline V gene, CDR1 is SGDLS and CDR2 is YYNGEE. The J segment lost 2 bases and the V segment lost 4 bases, leaving 7 bases of the junction unmatched. CDR3 residues: CASSPRAGSTDTQYF. The CDR3 bases are TGTGCCAGCAGCCCGCGAGCGGGATCCACAGATACGCAGTATTTT.

This chain connects TRBV29-1 to TRBJ2-1; the D gene is possibly TRBD2 (7 bases). Deletions cut 7 bases from V and 6 bases from J, with 19 bases between. Germline V CDR1 and CDR2: SQVTM, ANQGSEA. CDR3 length equals 14 residues. This CDR3 reads CSEKGGGAFNEQFF. In nucleotides, the CDR3 is TGCAGCGAAAAAGGGGGAGGGGCTTTCAATGAGCAGTTCTTC.

V and J are TRBV9 and TRBJ2-7; D remains ambiguous. The V end was cut by 2 bases, the J end by 7 bases, with 13 bases between. The CDR3 has 13 residues. Germline CDR1 is SGDLS and CDR2 is YYNGEE. CDR3 sequence: CASSVRWASEQYF. The CDR3, as DNA: TGTGCCAGCAGCGTGCGCTGGGCTAGTGAGCAGTACTTC.

V and J are TRBV28 and TRBJ2-7; the D call may be TRBD1 or TRBD2 (6 bases each). CDR3 length: 14 residues. Trimming cost V 3 bases and J 2 bases, with 11 bases left between them. Germline assignment: CDR1 MDHEN and CDR2 SYDVKM. The CDR3 DNA reads TGTGCCAGCAGTTTTGGAGGGGGTCCCTACGAGCAGTACTTC. It is translated as CASSFGGGPYEQYF.

In DNA, the CDR3 is TGTGCCAGCAGTGCTCGGCCAGAGGGAGGCAATCAGCCCCAGCATTTT. Its translation is CASSARPEGGNQPQHF. The chain couples TRBV2 to TRBJ1-5, with D unclear. V lost 4 bases to trimming and J lost 2 bases, with 15 bases between them. This CDR3 has 16 residues. Germline loops: CDR1 SNHLY, CDR2 FYNNEI.

Comments on this clone: This CDR3 is also generated by other DNA sequences in the sample. The chain has TRBV9 and TRBJ2-1; D possibly corresponds to TRBD1 (6 bases). V lost 0 bases and J lost 6, with 13 bases in between. In germline, CDR1 is SGDLS, CDR2 YYNGEE. CDR3 size: 15 residues. The CDR3 is CASSVGTGRGNEQFF. Written as DNA, the CDR3 is TGTGCCAGCAGCGTAGGCACAGGGAGAGGCAATGAGCAGTTCTTC.

This clone occurred once. The J gene is TRBJ2-3, the V gene TRBV11-1; D unresolved. CDR3 length equals 14 residues. V gave up 6 bases and J gave up 6 bases, with 16 bases separating them. Germline assignment: CDR1 SGHAT and CDR2 FQDESV (reference sequence). Here the CDR3 reads CASSFIQSGDTQYF. DNA of the CDR3: TGTGCCAGCAGTTTCATCCAATCTGGGGATACGCAGTATTTT.

As concerns this clone: In the same sample, other DNA sequences code for this CDR3. The chain uses TRBV28 and TRBJ2-7; D ambiguous. The germline V gene has CDR1 MDHEN and CDR2 SYDVKM. The germline V and J ends were trimmed by 6 bases and 1 base, with 13 bases remaining between them. The length of the CDR3 is 14 residues. DNA of the CDR3: TGTGCCAGCAGCCTGCTGAGAGATTCCTACGAGCAGTACTTC. Residues: CASSLLRDSYEQYF. Full variable domain (remainder filled in from reference TRBV28 and TRBJ2-7): DVKVTQSSRYLVKRTGEKVFLECVQDMDHENMFWYRQDPGLGLRLIYFSYDVKMKEKGDIPEGYSVSREKKERFSLILESASTNQTSMYLCASSLLRDSYEQYFGPGTRLTVT.

This chain connects TRBV6-1 to TRBJ2-3, with TRBD1 matching 7 bases. Germline CDR1 reads MNHNS; CDR2 reads SASEGT. Trimming removed 5 bases from V and 1 base from J; junction bases left unmatched: 6. The CDR3 consists of 15 residues. CDR3 DNA sequence: TGTGCCAGCAGTCAAACAGGGGCGGGCACAGATACGCAGTATTTT. Protein sequence: CASSQTGAGTDTQYF.

This clone was seen a single time. Other DNA sequences of this sample code for an identical CDR3. The chain joins TRBV5-4 to TRBJ2-1; the D is unclear. Trimming took off 0 bases at V and 4 bases at J, with 2 bases between the two ends. In germline, CDR1 is SGHNT, CDR2 YYREEE (reference sequence). This CDR3 is 12 amino acids long. The CDR3 bases are TGTGCCAGCAGCTTGGCTTACAATGAGCAGTTCTTC. Its translation: CASSLAYNEQFF.

The CDR3 loop is CASSLVRGRGTEAFF. CDR3 in DNA: TGTGCCAGCAGCTTAGTAAGGGGGCGAGGGACTGAAGCTTTCTTT. The chain combines TRBV7-9 with TRBJ1-1, with 7 bases identical to TRBD1. This CDR3 spans 15 amino acids. CDR1 is SEHNR, CDR2 FQNEAQ, per germline (reference sequence). J lost 5 bases, V lost 1 base, and 7 bases had no gene match. Looking up the rest from reference TRBV7-9 and TRBJ1-1 gives the full variable domain: DTGVSQNPRHKITKRGQNVTFRCDPISEHNRLYWYRQTLGQGPEFLTYFQNEAQLEKSRLLSDRFSAERPKGSFSTLEIQRTEQGDSAMYLCASSLVRGRGTEAFFGQGTRLTVV.

The chain has TRBV19 and TRBJ2-7; 11 bases map to TRBD1. Per the germline V gene, CDR1 is LNHDA and CDR2 is SQIVND (reference sequence). Losses at the gene ends were 5 bases for V and 2 bases for J; bases not matched to a gene: 5. The CDR3 is 15 amino acids. CDR3 DNA: TGTGCCAGTAGTCCCGGACAGGGGGCACCCTACGAGCAGTACTTC. As protein: CASSPGQGAPYEQYF.

The chain recombines TRBV28 with TRBJ1-1; 9 positions agree with TRBD1. The CDR3 runs to 12 residues. The germline gives CDR1 MDHEN, CDR2 SYDVKM. V lost 8 bases, J lost 10 bases, and 8 bases stayed unmatched. CDR3 region: CASSTGGPGAFF. DNA for the CDR3: TGTGCCAGCTCCACAGGGGGCCCCGGAGCTTTCTTT.

This chain uses TRBV9 with TRBJ2-3, with D possibly matching TRBD2 (6 bases). The CDR3 has 16 residues. V dropped 4 bases and J dropped 4 bases, with 19 bases sitting between them. Per germline, CDR1 SGDLS and CDR2 YYNGEE. CDR3 nucleotides: TGTGCCAGCAGCTTTATAAGTAGGGGAGGAGCAGATACGCAGTATTTT. Protein: CASSFISRGGADTQYF.

The chain employs TRBV29-1 and TRBJ2-3, with D possibly being TRBD1 or TRBD2 (5 bases each). Germline lookup yields CDR1 SQVTM and CDR2 ANQGSEA. This CDR3 contains 14 residues. The V gene lost 7 bases and the J gene lost 3 bases, with 17 bases spanning the gap. Here the CDR3 DNA reads TGCAGCGCTCCCAATGGGGGAGTTACAGATACGCAGTATTTT. Protein sequence: CSAPNGGVTDTQYF.

Worth noting for this clone: Other DNA sequences within the sample encode an identical CDR3. J is TRBJ2-7 and V is TRBV7-9; D not certain. The ends were cut back, 2 bases at V and 3 bases at J, with 5 bases in the middle. Germline CDR1 reads SEHNR; CDR2 reads FQNEAQ (reference sequence). There are 12 residues in the CDR3. As DNA, the CDR3 is TGTGCCAGCAGCTTATCAAACTACGAGCAGTACTTC. Its protein product is CASSLSNYEQYF. The complete variable domain, with remaining parts taken from reference TRBV7-9 and TRBJ2-7, reads DTGVSQNPRHKITKRGQNVTFRCDPISEHNRLYWYRQTLGQGPEFLTYFQNEAQLEKSRLLSDRFSAERPKGSFSTLEIQRTEQGDSAMYLCASSLSNYEQYFGPGTRLTVT.

Note on this clone: Other DNA sequences in the sample encode the same CDR3. The V and J genes are TRBV7-9 and TRBJ2-1; the D is unclear. This CDR3 has 15 amino acids. Trimming cost V 5 bases and J 3 bases, with 14 bases left between them. Germline CDR1 reads SEHNR; CDR2 reads FQNEAQ (reference sequence). CDR3 protein: CASSPRSVGYNEQFF. In DNA form, the CDR3 reads TGTGCCAGCAGCCCCCGATCTGTTGGCTACAATGAGCAGTTCTTC.

The chain has TRBV5-1 and TRBJ2-5, with no clear D. V lost 4 bases and J 7 bases, leaving 5 bases between the germline ends. Germline-derived CDR1 and CDR2 are SGHRS and YFSETQ. The CDR3 spans 10 residues. Written as DNA, the CDR3 is TGCGCCAGCAGCCGATCGACCCAGTACTTC. Translating it yields CASSRSTQYF.

The chain recombines TRBV5-6 with TRBJ2-4, with TRBD1 as a possible D gene (6 bases). The germline V gene has CDR1 SGHDT and CDR2 YYEEEE. V dropped 5 bases and J dropped 1 base, with 16 bases sitting between them. The CDR3 has 16 residues. CDR3 coding DNA: TGTGCCAGCAGTCTTACTGCAGGGGTGGCCAAAAACATTCAGTACTTC. This codes for CASSLTAGVAKNIQYF.

This clone was counted a single time. The chain has TRBV12-5 and TRBJ1-2; no clear D gene. This CDR3 region has 14 residues. V was cut by 2 bases and J by 4 bases, with 11 bases left in between. Germline CDR1 and CDR2: LGHNT and FRNRAP. CDR3 region: CASGLTTVFYGYTF. CDR3 sequence (DNA): TGTGCTAGTGGTTTGACCACAGTTTTCTATGGCTACACCTTC.

This rearrangement joins TRBV10-3 to TRBJ1-2; tentatively, D is TRBD1 (6 bases). The CDR3 extends over 11 amino acids. The V end was cut by 11 bases, the J end by 8 bases, with 15 bases between. From germline, CDR1 is ENHRY and CDR2 SYGVKD. For the CDR3, the DNA is TGTGCCGGTGGGGGCGCAGGAGGCTACACCTTC. Its translation is CAGGGAGGYTF.

The J gene is TRBJ2-1, the V gene TRBV9; 7 nucleotides align to TRBD2. Trimming took 3 bases from V and 6 from J; bases not matched to a gene: 6. CDR1 and CDR2 (germline): SGDLS, YYNGEE. This CDR3 region has 14 residues. This chain's CDR3 is CASSGLALGNEQFF. The CDR3 nucleotides are TGTGCCAGCAGCGGACTAGCACTCGGCAATGAGCAGTTCTTC.

The CDR3 bases are TGTGCCAGCAGCTTGGAAGGGGTGATGAACACTGAAGCTTTCTTT. Its protein product is CASSLEGVMNTEAFF. The gene calls are TRBV7-9 and TRBJ1-1; D possibly corresponds to TRBD1 (5 bases). The CDR3 totals 15 residues. Germline V gene sequence: CDR1 SEHNR, CDR2 FQNEAQ (reference sequence). Trimming stripped 3 bases from V and 0 bases from J, with 11 bases between.